These 11 T cell receptor beta chains were all obtained from the same sample, sequenced in a study of monozygotic twins with cystic fibrosis (dated by TCRdb to the early 2020s). The library was prepared using the immunoSEQ multiplex PCR assay. TCRdb stores this immuneACCESS table with in-frame sequences only. Part of the clones is absent; in the studies checked, under half of the shortfall reflects unresolved V genes, and no reason is known for the rest. Present in this sample are tens of thousands of clones, 90% to 97% of which were seen just once. 0.17% of the sample is held by the ten biggest clonotypes. The specimen sequenced was blood. These receptors came from a girl aged 2 to 10 with cystic fibrosis.

The V gene is TRBV18, the J gene TRBJ2-2, with a weak D call TRBD2 (5 bases). V gave up 5 bases and J gave up 5 bases, with 18 bases separating them. Germline V CDR1 and CDR2: KGHSH, LQKENI. The CDR3 extends over 16 amino acids. The chain's CDR3 is CASSSTGRTSTGELFF. For the CDR3, the DNA is TGTGCCAGCTCATCCACGGGAAGGACTTCGACCGGGGAGCTGTTTTTT.

The gene calls are TRBV28 and TRBJ1-1, with D maybe TRBD1 (5 bases). The germline gives CDR1 MDHEN, CDR2 SYDVKM. The V end lost 4 bases, the J end lost 8 bases, and 14 bases lay between the germline ends. The CDR3 contains 13 residues. This chain's CDR3 is CASSSGAGNEAFF. CDR3 bases: TGTGCCAGCAGTTCCGGGGCGGGAAACGAAGCTTTCTTT.

The chain is built from TRBV4-1 and TRBJ1-6; perhaps TRBD1 as D (5 bases). The CDR3 has 18 amino acids. The germline V gene encodes CDR1 MGHRA and CDR2 YSYEKL. V was pared by 0 bases and J by 9 bases, with 21 bases between. In nucleotides, the CDR3 is TGCGCCAGCAGCCAAGATTCCAGCAGGGTGAGGAGTGGTTCACCCCTCCACTTT. Translating it yields CASSQDSSRVRSGSPLHF.

The DNA for the CDR3 is TGCGCCAGCAGCCCAAACAGGGGAACGGCTAATGAAAAACTGTTTTTT. Residues: CASSPNRGTANEKLFF. This rearrangement joins TRBV5-1 to TRBJ1-4; 7 nucleotides agree with TRBD1. Germline loops: CDR1 SGHRS, CDR2 YFSETQ. The CDR3 spans 16 residues. V gave up 4 bases and J gave up 3 bases; unmatched junction bases: 9.

The gene calls are TRBV7-9 and TRBJ1-2; 9 bases line up with TRBD1. This CDR3 is built from 14 residues. Trimming removed 5 bases from V and 5 bases from J; junction bases left unmatched: 6. The V gene's germline CDR1 is SEHNR and CDR2 FQNEAQ (reference sequence). The CDR3 reads CASSLPGTGYGYTF. The CDR3 nucleotides are TGTGCCAGCAGCCTCCCTGGGACAGGGTATGGCTACACCTTC.

The chain is built from TRBV29-1 and TRBJ1-2, with D perhaps TRBD1 (5 bases). V lost 0 bases and J lost 7, with 9 bases in between. Germline-derived CDR1 and CDR2 are SQVTM and ANQGSEA. The CDR3 length is 12 residues. The DNA for the CDR3 is TGCAGCGTTGAAGATTCGGGGACTGGCTACACCTTC. This translates into CSVEDSGTGYTF.

This rearrangement joins TRBV7-2 to TRBJ2-5; D assignment may be TRBD1 or TRBD2 (6 bases each). Trimming took off 5 bases at V and 2 bases at J, with 15 bases between the two ends. CDR1 is SGHTA, CDR2 FQGNSA, per germline. CDR3 size: 15 residues. This CDR3 reads CASSGGGGGQETQYF. CDR3 in DNA: TGTGCCAGCAGCGGAGGGGGAGGTGGGCAAGAGACCCAGTACTTC.

V gene TRBV5-1 combines with J gene TRBJ1-1; maybe TRBD1 (5 bases). Germline CDR1 SGHRS, CDR2 YFSETQ. This CDR3 comprises 15 residues. The V end was cut by 2 bases, the J end by 4 bases, with 15 bases between. The CDR3 nucleotides read TGCGCCAGCAGCTTTCTACGGGGCGCAGCCACTGAAGCTTTCTTT. Translating gives CASSFLRGAATEAFF. Supplemented by reference TRBV5-1 and TRBJ1-1, the full variable domain reads KAGVTQTPRYLIKTRGQQVTLSCSPISGHRSVSWYQQTPGQGLQFLFEYFSETQRNKGNFPGRFSGRQFSNSRSEMNVSTLELGDSALYLCASSFLRGAATEAFFGQGTRLTVV.

The chain combines TRBV30 with TRBJ2-1; no definite D call. Germline values: CDR1 GTSNPN, CDR2 SVGIG (reference sequence). CDR3 size: 18 residues. V was cut by 0 bases and J by 2 bases, with 20 bases left in between. This CDR3 is CAWSVGTLRFYAYNEQFF. In nucleotides, the CDR3 is TGTGCCTGGAGTGTAGGCACTCTCCGTTTTTACGCCTACAATGAGCAGTTCTTC.

The chain recombines TRBV5-1 with TRBJ1-1; 11 positions match TRBD1. V lost 4 bases to trimming and J lost 0 bases; unmatched junction nucleotides: 5. Germline V gene sequence: CDR1 SGHRS, CDR2 YFSETQ. The CDR3 spans 16 residues. The CDR3 is CASSAGTGGLNTEAFF. The CDR3 nucleotides read TGCGCCAGCAGCGCTGGGACAGGGGGGCTGAACACTGAAGCTTTCTTT. The variable domain in full, completed from reference TRBV5-1 and TRBJ1-1, reads KAGVTQTPRYLIKTRGQQVTLSCSPISGHRSVSWYQQTPGQGLQFLFEYFSETQRNKGNFPGRFSGRQFSNSRSEMNVSTLELGDSALYLCASSAGTGGLNTEAFFGQGTRLTVV.

The table lists this clone with a few counts. CDR3 in DNA: TGCGCCAGCAGTCTGGACAGGAACACTGAAGCTTTCTTT. Protein: CASSLDRNTEAFF. The rearrangement links TRBV5-1 to TRBJ1-1; D might be TRBD1 (6 bases). Trimming stripped 5 bases from V and 1 base from J, with 9 bases between. CDR1 SGHRS and CDR2 YFSETQ come from the germline V gene. This CDR3 region has 13 residues.